The 6 T cell receptor beta chains below were found in one sample sequenced in a study of blood T cell repertoires in COVID-19. Here immunoSEQ multiplex PCR was the method, and the copy in TCRdb shows in-frame clones only, minus some. This sample has some 45,000 clones, with approximately 93% found just once. Sequencing was done on a sample of peripheral blood. The receptor set was obtained from a man between 60 and 75 years old with COVID-19, enrolled during active disease.

This clone has just one count. The V and J genes are TRBV18 and TRBJ1-1, with 7 positions matching TRBD1. V shed 4 bases and J 0 bases; nucleotides not matched to a gene: 8. The CDR3 is made up of 16 amino acids. Germline loops: CDR1 KGHSH, CDR2 LQKENI. Here the CDR3 reads CASSRPGQPMNTEAFF. DNA for the CDR3: TGTGCCAGCTCACGGCCGGGACAGCCCATGAACACTGAAGCTTTCTTT.

Relative to its sample, this clone is medium-sized. The chain employs TRBV19 and TRBJ1-3; tentatively, D is TRBD1 (5 bases). The length of the CDR3 is 15 residues. CDR1 is LNHDA and CDR2 is SQIVND in the germline V gene (reference sequence). V gave up 4 bases and J gave up 3 bases, with 13 bases separating them. The chain's CDR3 is CASSSRRRGGNTIYF. In DNA form, the CDR3 reads TGTGCCAGTAGTAGCCGGAGGAGGGGTGGAAACACCATATATTTT.

The chain joins TRBV15 to TRBJ1-1, with unresolved D. Germline CDR1 and CDR2: LNHNV and YYDKDF (reference sequence). The length of the CDR3 is 15 residues. V was cut by 0 bases and J by 0 bases, with 8 bases left in between. CDR3: CATSRDMAVNTEAFF. The CDR3 DNA reads as TGTGCCACCAGCAGAGATATGGCGGTGAACACTGAAGCTTTCTTT.

The chain combines TRBV4-1 with TRBJ2-5, with a tentative D call TRBD1 (6 bases). The CDR3 runs 16 residues. V lost 0 bases to trimming and J lost 3 bases, with 14 bases between them. CDR1 is MGHRA, CDR2 YSYEKL, per germline. This chain's CDR3 is CASSQELGGAKETQYF. CDR3 DNA sequence: TGCGCCAGCAGCCAAGAGCTAGGGGGAGCAAAAGAGACCCAGTACTTC.

The chain carries TRBV11-3 and TRBJ2-1; TRBD2 matches at 10 bases. The junction had 4 bases not matched to a gene; V was cut back by 0 bases and J by 8 bases. CDR1 SGHNT and CDR2 YENEEA come from the germline V gene. The CDR3 totals 15 residues. The DNA of the CDR3 is TGTGCCAGCAGCTTAGATTCTAGCGGGAGATATGAGCAGTTCTTC. Residues: CASSLDSSGRYEQFF.

V gene TRBV28 combines with J gene TRBJ1-4; tentatively, D is TRBD1 (5 bases). The germline CDR1 and CDR2 sequences are MDHEN and SYDVKM. This CDR3 is built from 14 residues. V shed 1 base and J shed 7 bases, with 10 bases lying between them. Here the CDR3 DNA reads TGTGCCAGCAGTTTATCGCAGGGAGGTGAAAAACTGTTTTTT. Amino acids: CASSLSQGGEKLFF.